A selection of T cell receptor beta chains follows, all from one sample in a study of cytomegalovirus exposure and HLA in healthy donors. The repertoire was sequenced with immunoSEQ multiplex PCR; TCRdb's copy has only in-frame clones and lacks some. The sample contains over 110,000 clones, approximately 80% of which appear only once. Sequencing used PBMCs. The receptors stem from a woman aged 40 to 50 in good health and CMV-seropositive. Each CDR3 is given with its conserved first and last residue. Fields, in order: J gene, clone size, D gene, V gene, CDR3 DNA, CDR3 protein. The D gene is left open where the match is weak. Size is omitted from some rows. Given values are once, few, many or a class for expanded clones.

>TRBJ2-7|once|TRBD2|TRBV25-1
TGTGCCAGCAGCCCAAGCGGGGGCGGCTACGAGCAGTACTTC
CASSPSGGGYEQYF
>TRBJ1-2|NA|TRBD1|TRBV7-9
TGTGCCAGCAGCTTTTCGGACAGGGCGGATGGCTACACCTTC
CASSFSDRADGYTF
>TRBJ2-7|few|NA|TRBV21-1
TGTGCCAGCAGCAACCCAGCGGGAGGGTTCGGGCAGTACTTC
CASSNPAGGFGQYF
>TRBJ2-5|NA|NA|TRBV15
TGTGCCACCAGCAGAACATCCCAGGAGACCCAGTACTTC
CATSRTSQETQYF
>TRBJ1-2|NA|TRBD1|TRBV28
TGTGCCAGCAGTACCCCTTCCGGGACAGGGGTTTTTGGCTACACCTTC
CASSTPSGTGVFGYTF
>TRBJ1-4|NA|NA|TRBV6-1
TGTGCCAGCGGAGGTAGAACTAATGAAAAACTGTTTTTT
CASGGRTNEKLFF
>TRBJ2-5|NA|NA|TRBV5-1
TGCGCCAGCAGCTTTGTCAGCGGCCAAGAGACCCAGTACTTC
CASSFVSGQETQYF
>TRBJ2-7|NA|TRBD2|TRBV29-1
TGCAGCGTTCTAAGGGACCTTCTAAGACTAGCGGGGGGGTGGGAGCAGTACTTC
CSVLRDLLRLAGGWEQYF
>TRBJ2-3|NA|TRBD2|TRBV19
TGTGCCAGTAGTATAGTGGGAGGGGCCTTGAATACGCAGTATTTT
CASSIVGGALNTQYF
>TRBJ2-7|NA|TRBD1|TRBV7-2
TGTGCCAGCAGCATCCGGGACAGGGCGTCCTACGAGCAGTACTTC
CASSIRDRASYEQYF
>TRBJ1-2|few|NA|TRBV4-2
TGTGCCAGCAGCCAAGGCCCCGAAGGGGGCTATGGCTACACCTTC
CASSQGPEGGYGYTF
>TRBJ2-5|few|NA|TRBV7-9
TGTGCCAGCAGCTTAAGTTACAAACAAGAGACCCAGTACTTC
CASSLSYKQETQYF
>TRBJ2-1|NA|TRBD2|TRBV7-9
TGTTCCAGCAGCCAACTAGCGGGAGATTGGGCCTACAATGAGCAGTTCTTC
CSSSQLAGDWAYNEQFF
>TRBJ2-1|NA|NA|TRBV5-1
TGCGCCAGCAGCTTGGCTGACGGGGATTACAATGAGCAGTTCTTC
CASSLADGDYNEQFF
>TRBJ2-1|few|TRBD2|TRBV6-8
TGTGCCAGCTGGACTAGCGGTAATGAGCAGTTCTTC
CASWTSGNEQFF
>TRBJ1-1|NA|NA|TRBV6-5
TGTGCCAGCAGTTACCCCCCGGGTAACACTGAAGCTTTCTTT
CASSYPPGNTEAFF
>TRBJ2-7|few|NA|TRBV6-1
TGTGTTTTTTTCAAGCAGAAGGCGGCATACGAGCAGTACTTC
CVFFKQKAAYEQYF
>TRBJ1-6|NA|TRBD1|TRBV6-1
TGTGCCAGCACTGTGACAGGGGGCTTAGATTCACCCCTCCACTTT
CASTVTGGLDSPLHF
>TRBJ2-7|NA|TRBD1|TRBV19
TGTGCCAGTAGTCTCCGGGACAGCTTCTACGAGCAGTACTTC
CASSLRDSFYEQYF
>TRBJ1-4|few|NA|TRBV25-1
TGTGCCAGCAGTGAAACAGGGCTTGAAAAACTGTTTTTT
CASSETGLEKLFF
>TRBJ2-5|NA|NA|TRBV14
TGTGCCAGCAGCCGGAGCGGAGAGGGGACCCAGTACTTC
CASSRSGEGTQYF
>TRBJ2-5|NA|TRBD2|TRBV4-1
TGCGCCAGCAGCCAAGAGGGCCTAGCGGGAGCGACCCAGTACTTC
CASSQEGLAGATQYF
>TRBJ2-7|NA|NA|TRBV2
TGTGCCAGCAGTGGGTTGGGGCTAGGTAGAGGCGAGCAGTACTTC
CASSGLGLGRGEQYF
>TRBJ1-2|NA|NA|TRBV28
TGTGCCAGCAGTACCCCTCCTTCGCGAGGTGGCTACACCTTC
CASSTPPSRGGYTF
>TRBJ2-3|NA|TRBD1|TRBV11-3
TGTGCCAGCAGCGGGACAGGGTTCGCAGATACGCAGTATTTT
CASSGTGFADTQYF
>TRBJ2-1|NA|NA|TRBV5-1
TGCGCCAGCAGCTTGGGAGACTCTAGCAATGAGCAGTTCTTC
CASSLGDSSNEQFF
>TRBJ2-5|NA|NA|TRBV30
TGTGCCTGGAGTGGAACTAGTTGGGAGACCCAGTACTTC
CAWSGTSWETQYF
>TRBJ2-1|NA|NA|TRBV7-2
TGTGCCAGCACCAGGACAGTTTCCTCCTACAATGGGCAGTTCTTC
CASTRTVSSYNGQFF
>TRBJ1-2|NA|TRBD1|TRBV7-2
TGTGCCAGCAGCGGACAGGGGGCAAGAAACTATGGCTACACCTTC
CASSGQGARNYGYTF
>TRBJ1-5|NA|TRBD1|TRBV4-2
TGTGCCAGCAGCCTAAACAGGGGAGGTCAGCCCCAGCATTTT
CASSLNRGGQPQHF
>TRBJ2-7|NA|TRBD1|TRBV29-1
TGCAGCGTGACAGGGGGCGCCGAGCAGTACTTC
CSVTGGAEQYF
>TRBJ2-5|NA|NA|TRBV7-9
TGTGCCAGCAGCTATCCGAGCCAAGAGACCCAGTACTTC
CASSYPSQETQYF